This T cell receptor (beta chain) originates from a study of cytomegalovirus exposure and HLA in healthy donors. With regard to this clone: Its antigen is as yet unknown.

The study's findings and limits: Association with HLA alleles at 0.05 false discovery rate was found for 17,000 or so TCR beta sequences in a later analysis. Presence/absence analyses treated sequencing depth as roughly uniform across donors. The authors enumerated some 160 TCR beta chains as linked to cytomegalovirus.

PCR employed 60 Vbeta and 13 Jbeta primers. TCRdb keeps only in-frame clones here, not all; method: immunoSEQ multiplex PCR. The sample carries around 200,000 clones, around 68% recorded once. V was pared by 5 bases and J by 5 bases, with 12 bases between. The CDR3 is made up of 14 amino acids. CDR1 and CDR2 from the germline V gene are SGHAT and FQDESV (reference sequence). The sequenced sample was PBMCs. This TCR was sampled from a man aged 35 to 55 in good health and CMV-seronegative. The chain joins TRBV11-1 to TRBJ2-2; maybe TRBD2 (5 bases). In DNA, the CDR3 is TGTGCCAGCAGCCTAACCGGGGATACCGGGGAGCTGTTTTTT. The encoded protein is CASSLTGDTGELFF. The full variable domain, completed using reference TRBV11-1 and TRBJ2-2, is EAEVAQSPRYKITEKSQAVAFWCDPISGHATLYWYRQILGQGPELLVQFQDESVVDDSQLPKDRFSAERLKGVDSTLKIQPAELGDSAMYLCASSLTGDTGELFFGEGSRLTVL.